Listed below are T cell receptor beta chains from one sample, sequenced in a study of T cell repertoires in cytomegalovirus infection. TCRdb re-analysed the reads in MiXCR, keeping a single row per CDR3 protein. The sample carries about 310,000 distinct CDR3 sequences, roughly 15% recorded once. The sequenced sample was PBMCs. The origin of the receptors is a human donor in good health (CMV status not recorded). Some clones in this sample may be carry-over from other donors' samples. The CDR3 runs from the conserved cysteine through the conserved F or W. D genes are given only for firm matches. Only part of the rows carry a size: once, few, many, or a class if the clone is expanded.

V gene: TRBV20-1; clone size: few; J gene: TRBJ2-1; D gene: .; CDR3 protein: CSADGGGHSSYNEQFF; CDR3 DNA: TGCAGTGCCGACGGAGGGGGGCATAGCTCCTACAATGAGCAGTTCTTC
V gene: TRBV7-6; clone size: many; J gene: TRBJ2-6; D gene: TRBD1; CDR3 protein: CASSPGTGGSLTLFSGANVLTF; CDR3 DNA: TGTGCCAGCAGCCCTGGGACAGGGGGTAGTCTTACCTTATTCTCTGGGGCCAACGTCCTGACTTTC
V gene: TRBV19; clone size: few; J gene: TRBJ2-4; D gene: TRBD2; CDR3 protein: CASHGASGGVRAKNIQYF; CDR3 DNA: TGTGCCAGTCACGGGGCTAGCGGGGGTGTGAGAGCCAAAAACATTCAGTACTTC
V gene: TRBV28; clone size: .; J gene: TRBJ1-5; D gene: .; CDR3 protein: CASSSGAGQPQHF; CDR3 DNA: TGTGCCAGCAGCTCAGGGGCCGGGCAGCCCCAGCATTTT
V gene: TRBV7-2; clone size: many; J gene: TRBJ2-1; D gene: TRBD2; CDR3 protein: CASSSGLGANNEQFF; CDR3 DNA: TGTGCCAGCAGCTCAGGACTAGGGGCCAACAATGAGCAGTTCTTC
V gene: TRBV6-1; clone size: many; J gene: TRBJ2-7; D gene: .; CDR3 protein: CASSEYGDYEQYF; CDR3 DNA: TGTGCCAGCAGTGAGTACGGGGACTACGAGCAGTACTTC
V gene: TRBV5-6; clone size: few; J gene: TRBJ2-5; D gene: .; CDR3 protein: CASSLGRRGETQYF; CDR3 DNA: TGTGCCAGCAGCTTGGGTAGGAGGGGAGAGACCCAGTACTTC
V gene: TRBV28; clone size: .; J gene: TRBJ2-7; D gene: .; CDR3 protein: CASNSFPGYEQYF; CDR3 DNA: TGTGCCAGCAATTCCTTTCCGGGGTACGAGCAGTACTTC
V gene: TRBV2; clone size: .; J gene: TRBJ2-1; D gene: .; CDR3 protein: CASSEGLVIDEQFF; CDR3 DNA: TGTGCCAGCAGTGAAGGACTAGTAATCGATGAGCAGTTCTTC
V gene: TRBV6-2/TRBV6-3; clone size: .; J gene: TRBJ2-7; D gene: TRBD2; CDR3 protein: CASSTSGAYEQYF; CDR3 DNA: TGTGCCAGCAGTACTAGCGGGGCCTACGAGCAGTACTTC
V gene: TRBV20-1; clone size: many; J gene: TRBJ1-2; D gene: .; CDR3 protein: CSARDVANHYGYTF; CDR3 DNA: TGCAGTGCTAGAGATGTAGCAAACCACTATGGCTACACCTTC
V gene: TRBV7-9; clone size: many; J gene: TRBJ2-7; D gene: .; CDR3 protein: CASSQSSYEQYF; CDR3 DNA: TGTGCCAGCAGTCAGAGCTCCTACGAGCAGTACTTC
V gene: TRBV6-6; clone size: .; J gene: TRBJ2-7; D gene: .; CDR3 protein: CASSYAQGPPYEQYF; CDR3 DNA: TGTGCCAGCAGTTACGCCCAGGGACCCCCCTACGAGCAGTACTTC
V gene: TRBV27; clone size: few; J gene: TRBJ2-5; D gene: .; CDR3 protein: CASSFRGPVETQYF; CDR3 DNA: TGTGCCAGCAGTTTTCGGGGGCCCGTGGAGACCCAGTACTTC
V gene: TRBV20-1; clone size: few; J gene: TRBJ2-7; D gene: .; CDR3 protein: CSAGKGGSSYEQYF; CDR3 DNA: TGCAGTGCCGGAAAGGGGGGTAGCTCCTACGAGCAGTACTTC
V gene: TRBV14; clone size: few; J gene: TRBJ1-2; D gene: TRBD1; CDR3 protein: CASSPPGQSPLGYGYTF; CDR3 DNA: TGTGCCAGCAGCCCGCCGGGACAGAGCCCCCTTGGCTATGGCTACACCTTC